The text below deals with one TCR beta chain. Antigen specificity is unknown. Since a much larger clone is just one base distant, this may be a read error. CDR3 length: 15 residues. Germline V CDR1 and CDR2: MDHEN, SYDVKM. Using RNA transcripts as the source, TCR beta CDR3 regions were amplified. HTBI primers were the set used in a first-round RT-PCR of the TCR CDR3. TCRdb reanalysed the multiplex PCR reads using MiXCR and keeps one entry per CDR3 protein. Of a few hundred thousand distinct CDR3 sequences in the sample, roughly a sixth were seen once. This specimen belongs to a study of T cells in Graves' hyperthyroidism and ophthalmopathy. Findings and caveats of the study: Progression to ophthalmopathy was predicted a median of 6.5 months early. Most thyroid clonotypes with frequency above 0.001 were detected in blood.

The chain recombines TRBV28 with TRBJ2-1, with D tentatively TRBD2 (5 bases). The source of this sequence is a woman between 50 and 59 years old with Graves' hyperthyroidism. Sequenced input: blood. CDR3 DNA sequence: TGTGCCAGCAGTTTTGTCTATCCCCCTCGGGATGAGCAGTCCTTC. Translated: CASSFVYPPRDEQSF. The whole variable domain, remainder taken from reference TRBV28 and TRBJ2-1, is DVKVTQSSRYLVKRTGEKVFLECVQDMDHENMFWYRQDPGLGLRLIYFSYDVKMKEKGDIPEGYSVSREKKERFSLILESASTNQTSMYLCASSFVYPPRDEQSFGPGTRLTVL.